This T cell receptor (beta chain) was documented in a study of blood T cell repertoires in COVID-19. About the study: COVID-19 samples, acute and convalescent, were from the United States, Italy and Spain. From T cells, B-cell-depleted T cells, or PBMCs came the material, which was cDNA or gDNA.

The V gene's germline CDR1 is SGHNT and CDR2 YYREEE (reference sequence). Trimming cost V 4 bases and J 0 bases, with 12 bases left between them. The CDR3 consists of 15 residues. Per the authors' pipeline: Scientists estimated how many nucleated cells there were by amplifying reference gene primers. Using immunoSEQ multiplex PCR, the repertoire was profiled, and TCRdb retains in-frame clones only, with some absent. V and J calls plus clone size are reproduced from that table; the DNA served to infer D and trimming. The repertoire has around 220,000 clones, 88% of them found once; the top ten carry approximately 2.1%.

This sequence originates from a woman aged 40 to 50 who had recovered from COVID-19. Specimen: peripheral blood. This rearrangement joins TRBV5-4 to TRBJ2-3, with D perhaps TRBD2 (5 bases). In DNA, the CDR3 is TGTGCCAGCAGCCGAGACGGGGATAGCACAGATACGCAGTATTTT. This gives the protein CASSRDGDSTDTQYF.